Presented here are 32 T cell receptor beta chains from one specimen sequenced in a study of radiation and T cells in renal cell carcinoma. Sample time point: blood 2 weeks post-SBRT. The sample's treatment: 15 Gy SBRT to primary tumor, nephrectomy 4 weeks later. Some clones are missing from TCRdb's copy, which holds only in-frame ones; the method was immunoSEQ multiplex PCR. The sample lists 100,000 to 150,000 clones; more than 75% were seen once. Here the sequenced sample was blood, taken from a patient whose treatment included radiotherapy and nephrectomy. All receptors derive from a woman aged 70-85 years with renal cell carcinoma.

J is TRBJ2-1 and V is TRBV30; 10 nucleotides agree with TRBD2. Per germline, CDR1 GTSNPN and CDR2 SVGIG (reference sequence). V shed 7 bases, J shed 4 bases, and the junction held 4 bases outside the gene matches. CDR3 length equals 13 residues. CDR3 nucleotide sequence: TGTGCCTCCAGGGGACTAGCGTACAATGAGCAGTTCTTC. Amino acid sequence: CASRGLAYNEQFF.

A remark on this clone: The CDR3 end shows no conserved phenylalanine or tryptophan, and so a read error is likely. The chain joins TRBV2 to TRBJ1-6, with a weak D call TRBD1 (6 bases). The V end was cut by 6 bases, the J end by 8 bases, with 23 bases between. CDR1 is SNHLY, CDR2 FYNNEI, per germline. The CDR3 contains 17 residues. The CDR3 loop is CASRDIKQGNRDSPLHC. For the CDR3, the DNA is TGTGCCAGCAGAGACATCAAACAGGGAAATCGTGATTCACCCCTCCACTGT.

The genes are TRBV5-1 and TRBJ1-4; the match to TRBD1 covers 10 bases. V lost 0 bases to trimming and J lost 6 bases; unmatched junction nucleotides: 2. The CDR3 consists of 15 residues. From germline, CDR1 is SGHRS and CDR2 YFSETQ. This CDR3 reads CASSLGDRGDEKLFF. For the CDR3, the DNA is TGCGCCAGCAGCTTGGGGGACAGGGGAGATGAAAAACTGTTTTTT.

In its sample, this clone was seen a few times. In DNA form, the CDR3 reads TGTGCCACCAGCGCTGGACTAGCAAAGACCCAGTACTTC. Its translation is CATSAGLAKTQYF. This rearrangement joins TRBV15 to TRBJ2-5; TRBD2 aligns across 8 bases. The CDR3 is made up of 13 amino acids. J gave up 6 bases and V 5 bases, and 5 bases lay outside the gene matches. Germline V lookup: CDR1 LNHNV, CDR2 YYDKDF (reference sequence).

The chain has TRBV9 and TRBJ1-5, with a weak D call TRBD1 (5 bases). CDR1 and CDR2 from the germline V gene are SGDLS and YYNGEE. With 0 bases removed from V and 4 bases from J, the gap between germline ends came to 11 bases. CDR3 length: 15 residues. The CDR3 DNA sequence: TGTGCCAGCAGCGTAGCTTCGACAGCTAATCAGCCCCAGCATTTT. Amino acids: CASSVASTANQPQHF.

The chain uses TRBV23-1 and TRBJ2-7, with TRBD1 matching over 7 bases. TRBV23-1 is assigned to the ORF class and has an uncertain function. This CDR3 comprises 15 residues. J was trimmed by 3 bases and V by 5 bases; bases with no gene match: 10. DNA of the CDR3: TGCGCCAGCAGTTCTCGAAAGGGACAGAGCTACGAGCAGTACTTC. Translated: CASSSRKGQSYEQYF.

This clone was found once. The chain uses TRBV6-1 and TRBJ1-2; tentatively, D is TRBD1 (5 bases). The V gene lost 0 bases and the J gene lost 8 bases, with 19 bases spanning the gap. CDR3 length: 16 residues. Germline CDR1 reads MNHNS; CDR2 reads SASEGT. The CDR3 loop is CASSEASRAGYGGYTF. Written as DNA, the CDR3 is TGTGCCAGCAGTGAAGCGTCCAGGGCGGGGTATGGGGGCTACACCTTC.

The chain links TRBV11-3 to TRBJ1-2; TRBD1 aligns across 9 bases. Germline trimming cut 5 bases from V and 8 bases from J; bases unmatched to any gene: 12. Germline V lookup: CDR1 SGHNT, CDR2 YENEEA. The CDR3 contains 15 residues. The CDR3 spells CASSQGQGYSGGYTF. CDR3 nucleotide sequence: TGTGCCAGCAGCCAGGGACAGGGATATTCGGGCGGCTACACCTTC.

The V and J genes are TRBV28 and TRBJ1-5, with D unclear. V lost 1 base and J 5 bases, leaving 3 bases between the germline ends. CDR3 size: 12 residues. CDR1 MDHEN and CDR2 SYDVKM come from the germline V gene. CDR3 sequence (DNA): TGTGCCAGCAGTTTATTGGATCAGCCCCAGCATTTT. Its translation is CASSLLDQPQHF. The variable domain in full, with the rest retrieved from reference TRBV28 and TRBJ1-5, is DVKVTQSSRYLVKRTGEKVFLECVQDMDHENMFWYRQDPGLGLRLIYFSYDVKMKEKGDIPEGYSVSREKKERFSLILESASTNQTSMYLCASSLLDQPQHFGDGTRLSIL.

V usage is TRBV2 and J usage is TRBJ1-1, with unresolved D. The CDR3 is 16 amino acids. The V and J ends lost 3 bases and 4 bases respectively, with 18 bases between them. CDR1 SNHLY and CDR2 FYNNEI come from the germline V gene. The CDR3 nucleotides are TGTGCCAGCAGTGACCCGGGAGCCCCTTCAACCACTGAAGCTTTCTTT. Protein product: CASSDPGAPSTTEAFF.

This clone turned up a few times. The chain is built from TRBV4-1 and TRBJ2-3; D possibly corresponds to TRBD1 (5 bases). V gave up 4 bases and J gave up 11 bases, with 16 bases separating them. The CDR3 loop spans 13 amino acids. Germline lookup yields CDR1 MGHRA and CDR2 YSYEKL. The CDR3 bases are TGCGCCAGCAGCCCCCCCCCAGGGTATATGCAGTATTTT. Translation: CASSPPPGYMQYF.

The V and J genes are TRBV6-5 and TRBJ2-7; a weak D match, TRBD1 (5 bases). The CDR3 is 13 amino acids. Looked up from germline, CDR1 is MNHEY and CDR2 is SVGAGI. Trimming cost V 0 bases and J 5 bases, with 8 bases left between them. CDR3 sequence (DNA): TGTGCCAGCAGTTACTCGCCAGGGAACGAGCAGTACTTC. Protein sequence: CASSYSPGNEQYF.

The rearrangement uses TRBV5-6 and TRBJ2-2, with 10 positions matching TRBD2. V trimming: 4 bases; J trimming: 1 base; junction bases outside the gene matches: 7. The CDR3 spans 17 residues. CDR1 is SGHDT and CDR2 is YYEEEE in the germline V gene. This CDR3 is CASSLPSSGGNTGELFF. The CDR3, as DNA: TGTGCCAGCAGCCTGCCCTCTAGCGGGGGGAACACCGGGGAGCTGTTTTTT. The full variable domain, its missing parts supplied by reference TRBV5-6 and TRBJ2-2, is DAGVTQSPTHLIKTRGQQVTLRCSPKSGHDTVSWYQQALGQGPQFIFQYYEEEERQRGNFPDRFSGHQFPNYSSELNVNALLLGDSALYLCASSLPSSGGNTGELFFGEGSRLTVL.

This chain joins TRBV6-5 and TRBJ2-7; no clear D gene. CDR1 and CDR2 (germline): MNHEY, SVGAGI. This CDR3 is built from 15 residues. Trimming shortened V by 0 bases and J by 2 bases, and 11 bases separated the two germline ends. The CDR3 loop is CASSYSFVPPYEQYF. In nucleotides, the CDR3 is TGTGCCAGCAGTTACTCGTTCGTCCCTCCCTACGAGCAGTACTTC.

The J gene is TRBJ2-3, the V gene TRBV15; the D is unclear. The length of the CDR3 is 16 residues. The V end was cut by 4 bases, the J end by 3 bases, with 17 bases between. Per the germline V gene, CDR1 is LNHNV and CDR2 is YYDKDF (reference sequence). The CDR3 DNA sequence: TGTGCCACCAGCACCACTGCATGGTTGGGGACAGATACGCAGTATTTT. It codes for CATSTTAWLGTDTQYF. The full variable domain, its missing parts supplied by reference TRBV15 and TRBJ2-3, is DAMVIQNPRYQVTQFGKPVTLSCSQTLNHNVMYWYQQKSSQAPKLLFHYYDKDFNNEADTPDNFQSRRPNTSFCFLDIRSPGLGDTAMYLCATSTTAWLGTDTQYFGPGTRLTVL.

This clone has just one count. The chain joins TRBV6-1 to TRBJ1-1; D remains ambiguous. Germline V CDR1 and CDR2: MNHNS, SASEGT. V was shortened by 8 bases and J by 3 bases, with 13 bases between the two germline ends. This CDR3 comprises 13 residues. The CDR3 spells CASLPVADTEAFF. The CDR3 region has the DNA TGTGCCAGCTTACCGGTTGCGGACACTGAAGCTTTCTTT.

This clone was detected only a few times. The chain recombines TRBV28 with TRBJ1-3, with 8 bases that match TRBD1. The CDR3 consists of 13 residues. The V segment lost 6 bases and the J segment 16 bases; nucleotides outside the gene matches: 14. Germline lookup yields CDR1 MDHEN and CDR2 SYDVKM. The CDR3 protein is CASSPGQEFPLYF. The CDR3 DNA reads as TGTGCCAGCAGCCCGGGACAGGAGTTCCCCCTCTATTTT.

The chain uses TRBV4-1 and TRBJ2-2, with 16 nucleotides matching TRBD2. Germline-derived CDR1 and CDR2 are MGHRA and YSYEKL. V trimming: 5 bases; J trimming: 1 base; junction bases outside the gene matches: 7. This CDR3 comprises 19 residues. The chain's CDR3 is CASSVPGTSGGGNTGELFF. The CDR3 bases are TGCGCCAGCAGCGTCCCCGGGACTAGCGGGGGGGGGAACACCGGGGAGCTGTTTTTT.

This chain uses TRBV6-5 with TRBJ2-3; D remains ambiguous. CDR1 is MNHEY, CDR2 SVGAGI, per germline. V was clipped by 7 bases and J by 5 bases, with 7 bases between them. This CDR3 is built from 11 residues. CDR3 region: CASTQGDTQYF. In DNA, the CDR3 is TGTGCCAGCACTCAAGGAGATACGCAGTATTTT.

The chain has TRBV19 and TRBJ2-1, with a weak D call TRBD1 (5 bases). Germline V lookup: CDR1 LNHDA, CDR2 SQIVND (reference sequence). The V gene lost 4 bases and the J gene lost 3 bases, with 13 bases spanning the gap. The CDR3 spans 15 residues. CDR3 loop: CASSNEGHFYNEQFF. The CDR3 DNA reads as TGTGCCAGTAGTAACGAAGGACACTTCTACAATGAGCAGTTCTTC.

V is TRBV19 and J is TRBJ2-1; 8 bases match TRBD1. The V gene's germline CDR1 is LNHDA and CDR2 SQIVND (reference sequence). This CDR3 has 14 residues. J gave up 7 bases and V 6 bases, and 8 bases lay outside the gene matches. The CDR3 nucleotides read TGTGCCAGTAGCAAAGGGGGACAGGAAAATGAGCAGTTCTTC. Protein: CASSKGGQENEQFF.

The chain uses TRBV29-1 and TRBJ2-2; maybe TRBD1 (6 bases). From germline, CDR1 is SQVTM and CDR2 ANQGSEA. The length of the CDR3 is 16 residues. The ends were cut back, 5 bases at V and 2 bases at J, with 18 bases in the middle. The CDR3 loop is CSVLQTGTTNTGELFF. The CDR3 bases are TGCAGCGTTCTTCAAACCGGGACAACTAACACCGGGGAGCTGTTTTTT.

The chain is built from TRBV2 and TRBJ1-2; 8 nucleotides line up with TRBD1. The CDR3 consists of 14 residues. Germline V CDR1 and CDR2: SNHLY, FYNNEI. Losses at the gene ends were 6 bases for V and 4 bases for J; bases not matched to a gene: 7. The CDR3 loop is CASRDRTGIYGYTF. The CDR3 DNA is TGTGCCAGCAGGGACAGGACAGGGATCTATGGCTACACCTTC.

This clone has just one count. J is TRBJ2-5 and V is TRBV7-6, with D unclear. This CDR3 comprises 12 residues. Germline CDR1 SGHVS, CDR2 FNYEAQ. The V gene lost 0 bases and the J gene lost 5 bases, with 4 bases spanning the gap. The CDR3, as DNA: TGTGCCAGCAGCTTAGCGATGGAGACCCAGTACTTC. Encoded protein: CASSLAMETQYF.

The chain joins TRBV6-1 to TRBJ2-7, with D unclear. The CDR3 runs 14 residues. V shed 2 bases and J shed 1 base, with 9 bases lying between them. From germline, CDR1 is MNHNS and CDR2 SASEGT. The CDR3: CASSEPSASYEQYF. CDR3 DNA: TGTGCCAGCAGTGAACCGTCGGCTTCCTACGAGCAGTACTTC.

The chain uses TRBV7-8 and TRBJ2-1, with 7 bases matching TRBD2. CDR3 length: 15 amino acids. Trimming took 2 bases from V and 4 from J; bases not matched to a gene: 5. From germline, CDR1 is SGHVS and CDR2 FQNEAQ. In nucleotides, the CDR3 is TGTGCCAGCAGCTTATCCGGGGGAGGGTACAATGAGCAGTTCTTC. This translates into CASSLSGGGYNEQFF.

The chain joins TRBV21-1 to TRBJ1-1; the table names TRBD1, a call not compared with the DNA. TRBV21-1 is a pseudogene locus. CDR3 length equals 14 residues. This CDR3 is CASSIQGRGTEAFF. The DNA of the CDR3 is TGTGCCAGCAGCATACAGGGAAGAGGCACTGAAGCTTTCTTT.

The chain links TRBV29-1 to TRBJ2-3; weak D call: TRBD2 (5 bases). The germline V gene encodes CDR1 SQVTM and CDR2 ANQGSEA. This CDR3 has 13 residues. Trimming shortened V by 5 bases and J by 2 bases, and 11 bases separated the two germline ends. CDR3 nucleotides: TGCAGCGTTAAAAAAGCGGCCACAGATACGCAGTATTTT. It encodes CSVKKAATDTQYF.

This clone was picked up a small number of times. This chain joins TRBV20-1 and TRBJ1-1; D not resolved. Germline V gene lookup returns CDR1 DFQATT and CDR2 SNEGSKA (reference sequence). The CDR3 extends over 11 amino acids. V was trimmed by 0 bases and J by 4 bases, leaving 3 bases between them. The CDR3 DNA reads TGCAGTGCTAGAGATGGCACTGAAGCTTTCTTT. Amino acid sequence: CSARDGTEAFF.

The chain couples TRBV7-2 to TRBJ2-3, with 14 bases that match TRBD2. The CDR3 loop spans 15 amino acids. V shed 3 bases, J shed 4 bases, and the junction held 0 bases outside the gene matches. CDR1 is SGHTA and CDR2 is FQGNSA in the germline V gene. This CDR3 is CASSLTSGGADTQYF. In DNA, the CDR3 is TGTGCCAGCAGCTTGACTAGCGGGGGGGCAGATACGCAGTATTTT.

The chain joins TRBV15 to TRBJ2-5, with D hard to call. In germline, CDR1 is LNHNV, CDR2 YYDKDF (reference sequence). This CDR3 region has 10 residues. The V end lost 5 bases, the J end lost 5 bases, and 3 bases lay between the germline ends. The CDR3 reads CATSGETQYF. DNA for the CDR3: TGTGCCACCAGCGGGGAGACCCAGTACTTC. Supplemented by reference TRBV15 and TRBJ2-5, the full variable domain reads DAMVIQNPRYQVTQFGKPVTLSCSQTLNHNVMYWYQQKSSQAPKLLFHYYDKDFNNEADTPDNFQSRRPNTSFCFLDIRSPGLGDTAMYLCATSGETQYFGPGTRLLVL.

The chain has TRBV19 and TRBJ2-2; tentative D call: TRBD2 (6 bases). The V and J ends lost 5 bases and 7 bases respectively, with 11 bases between them. CDR3 length equals 13 residues. Germline CDR1 is LNHDA and CDR2 is SQIVND (reference sequence). CDR3 region: CASSLSGVGELFF. The DNA of the CDR3 is TGTGCCAGTAGTCTCTCGGGGGTCGGGGAGCTGTTTTTT.